This note documents a single T cell receptor beta chain sequence. The data are from a study of blood T cell repertoires in COVID-19. About the research overall: Nucleic acid was either cDNA or gDNA, and it came from T cells, B-cell-depleted T cells, or PBMCs.

Method: immunoSEQ multiplex PCR; TCRdb's copy keeps in-frame clones and lacks some. The sample comprises roughly 260,000 clones, approximately 86% of which are singletons, and roughly 9.8% rests with the top ten. This receptor was obtained from a man aged 35 to 55 who had recovered from COVID-19. Input material: peripheral blood.

The CDR3 DNA follows: TGTGCCAGCAGTGAAGAGTGGGGCACCACAGATACGCAGTATTTT. Protein: CASSEEWGTTDTQYF. This chain joins TRBV2 and TRBJ2-3, with D perhaps TRBD1 (5 bases). V lost 1 base, J lost 2 bases, and 10 bases lay in between. The CDR3 is 15 residues long. Germline CDR1 is SNHLY and CDR2 is FYNNEI.